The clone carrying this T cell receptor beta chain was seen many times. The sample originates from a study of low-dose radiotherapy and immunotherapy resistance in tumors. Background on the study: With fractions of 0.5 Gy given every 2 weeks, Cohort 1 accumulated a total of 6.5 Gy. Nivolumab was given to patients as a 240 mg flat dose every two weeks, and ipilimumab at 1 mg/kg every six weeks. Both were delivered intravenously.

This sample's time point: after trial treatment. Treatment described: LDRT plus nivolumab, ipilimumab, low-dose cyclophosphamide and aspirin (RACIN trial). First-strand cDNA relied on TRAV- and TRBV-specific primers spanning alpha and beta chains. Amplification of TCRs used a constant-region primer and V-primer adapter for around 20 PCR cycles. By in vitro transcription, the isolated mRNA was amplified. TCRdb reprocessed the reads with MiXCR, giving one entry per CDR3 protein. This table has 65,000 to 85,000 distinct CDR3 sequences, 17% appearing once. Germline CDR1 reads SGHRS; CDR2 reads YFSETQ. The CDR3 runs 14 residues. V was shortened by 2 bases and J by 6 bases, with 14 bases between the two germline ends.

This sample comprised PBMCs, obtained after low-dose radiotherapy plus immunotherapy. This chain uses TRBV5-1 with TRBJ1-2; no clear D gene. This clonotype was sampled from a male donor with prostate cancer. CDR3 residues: CASSFGDLADGYTF. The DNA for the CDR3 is TGCGCCAGCAGCTTTGGTGACCTGGCTGATGGCTACACCTTC.